This TCR beta chain came from a study of blood T cell repertoires in COVID-19. At the level of the study: The United States, Italy and Spain were the sources of the acute and convalescent COVID-19 samples.

In the original workflow: Reference gene primer amplification gave estimated nucleated cell counts. The method was immunoSEQ multiplex PCR; TCRdb's version includes in-frame clones alone and lacks a portion of them. Clone size and V and J calls were adopted from that table, with D and trimming inferred from the DNA. This sample has tens of thousands of clones, with 88% found just once. J was trimmed by 8 bases and V by 4 bases; bases with no gene match: 12. Germline-derived CDR1 and CDR2 are SGHRS and YFSETQ. The CDR3 is 17 amino acids. Sequencing input: peripheral blood. The TCR sequence derives from a human donor in a cohort sampled during active COVID-19. This chain joins TRBV5-1 and TRBJ2-1, with TRBD2 matching over 13 bases. The CDR3 here is CASSVLLAGGPSDEQFF. The CDR3 DNA sequence: TGCGCCAGCAGCGTCTTACTAGCGGGAGGGCCAAGCGATGAGCAGTTCTTC.